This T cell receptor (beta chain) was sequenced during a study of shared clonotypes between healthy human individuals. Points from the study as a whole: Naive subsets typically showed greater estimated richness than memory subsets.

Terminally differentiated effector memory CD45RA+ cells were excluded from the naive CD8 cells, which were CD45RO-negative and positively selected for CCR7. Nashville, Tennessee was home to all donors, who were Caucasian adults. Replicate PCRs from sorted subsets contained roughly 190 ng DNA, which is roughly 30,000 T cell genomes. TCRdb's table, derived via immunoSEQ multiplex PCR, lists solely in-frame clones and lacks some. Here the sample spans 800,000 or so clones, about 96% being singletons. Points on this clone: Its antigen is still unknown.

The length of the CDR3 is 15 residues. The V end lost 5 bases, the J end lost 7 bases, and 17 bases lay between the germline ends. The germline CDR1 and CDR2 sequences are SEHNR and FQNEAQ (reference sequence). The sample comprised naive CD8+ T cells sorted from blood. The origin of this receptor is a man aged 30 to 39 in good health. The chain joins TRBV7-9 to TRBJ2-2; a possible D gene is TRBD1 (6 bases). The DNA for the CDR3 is TGTGCCAGCAGCACTGCGCAGGGGCGGAACGGGGAGCTGTTTTTT. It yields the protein CASSTAQGRNGELFF.